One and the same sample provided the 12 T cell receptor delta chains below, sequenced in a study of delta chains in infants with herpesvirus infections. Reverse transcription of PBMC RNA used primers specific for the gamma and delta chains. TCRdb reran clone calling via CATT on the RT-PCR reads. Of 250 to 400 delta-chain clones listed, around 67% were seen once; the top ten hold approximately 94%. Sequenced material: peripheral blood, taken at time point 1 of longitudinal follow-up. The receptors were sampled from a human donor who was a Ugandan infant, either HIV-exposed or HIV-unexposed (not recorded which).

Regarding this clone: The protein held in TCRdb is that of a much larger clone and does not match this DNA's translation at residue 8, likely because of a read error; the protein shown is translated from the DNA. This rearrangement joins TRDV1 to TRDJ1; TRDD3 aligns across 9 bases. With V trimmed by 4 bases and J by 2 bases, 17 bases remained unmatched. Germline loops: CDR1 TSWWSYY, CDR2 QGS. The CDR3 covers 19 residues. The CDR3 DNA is TGTGCTCTTGGGGCCCCAAGCCCACGGGGATACGGGTTGACCGATAAACTCATCTTT. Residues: CALGAPSPRGYGLTDKLIF.

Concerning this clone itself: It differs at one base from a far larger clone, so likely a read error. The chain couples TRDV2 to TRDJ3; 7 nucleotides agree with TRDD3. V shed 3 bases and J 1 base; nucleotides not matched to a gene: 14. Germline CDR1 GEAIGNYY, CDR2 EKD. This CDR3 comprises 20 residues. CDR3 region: CACDAAPAGGPSWDTRQMFF. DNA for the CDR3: TGTGCCTGTGACGCCGCGCCCGCTGGGGGTCCGTCCTGGGACACCCGACAGATGTTTTTC.

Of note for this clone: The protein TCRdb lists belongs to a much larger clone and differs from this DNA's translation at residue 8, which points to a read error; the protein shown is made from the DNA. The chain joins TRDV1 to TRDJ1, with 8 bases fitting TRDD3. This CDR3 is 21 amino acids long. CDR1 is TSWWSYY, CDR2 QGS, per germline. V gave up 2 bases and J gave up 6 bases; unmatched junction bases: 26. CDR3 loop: CALGETAFHPVLGAEPNKLIF. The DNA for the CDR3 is TGTGCTCTTGGGGAAACGGCCTTTCACCCCGTACTGGGGGCCGAACCAAATAAACTCATCTTT.

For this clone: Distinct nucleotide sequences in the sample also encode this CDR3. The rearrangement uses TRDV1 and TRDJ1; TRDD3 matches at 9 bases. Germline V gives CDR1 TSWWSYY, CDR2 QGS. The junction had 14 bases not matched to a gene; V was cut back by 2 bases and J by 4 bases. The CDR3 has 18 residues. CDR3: CALGELGLSGGSGDKLIF. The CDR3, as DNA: TGTGCTCTTGGGGAATTGGGACTTTCTGGGGGATCGGGCGATAAACTCATCTTT.

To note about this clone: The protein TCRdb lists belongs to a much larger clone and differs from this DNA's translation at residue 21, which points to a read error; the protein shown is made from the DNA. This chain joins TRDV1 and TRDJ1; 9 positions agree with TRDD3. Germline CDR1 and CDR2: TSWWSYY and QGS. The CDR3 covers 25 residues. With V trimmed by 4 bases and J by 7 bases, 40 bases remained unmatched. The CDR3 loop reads CALGGRPAFPGFGLGDSTPPVKLIF. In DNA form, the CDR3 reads TGTGCTCTTGGGGGCCGACCCGCCTTCCCCGGGTTTGGACTGGGGGACTCAACACCTCCCGTTAAACTCATCTTT.

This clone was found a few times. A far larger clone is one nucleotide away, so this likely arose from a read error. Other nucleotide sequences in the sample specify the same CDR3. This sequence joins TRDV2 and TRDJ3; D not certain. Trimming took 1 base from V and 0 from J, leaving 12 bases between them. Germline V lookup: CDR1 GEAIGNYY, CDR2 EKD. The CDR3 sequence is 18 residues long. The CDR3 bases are TGTGCCTGTGACACAGTAGATTCCAGCTCCTGGGACACCCGACAGATGTTTTTC. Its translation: CACDTVDSSSWDTRQMFF.

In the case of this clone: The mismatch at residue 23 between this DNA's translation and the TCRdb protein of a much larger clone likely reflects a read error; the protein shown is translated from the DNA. Here the CDR3 reads CALGGRPAFPGFGLGDSTPPDKFIF. As DNA, the CDR3 is TGTGCTCTTGGGGGCCGACCCGCCTTCCCCGGGTTTGGACTGGGGGACTCAACACCTCCCGATAAATTCATCTTT. This chain uses TRDV1 with TRDJ1, with 9 bases lining up with TRDD3. CDR1 is TSWWSYY and CDR2 is QGS in the germline V gene. The CDR3 totals 25 residues.

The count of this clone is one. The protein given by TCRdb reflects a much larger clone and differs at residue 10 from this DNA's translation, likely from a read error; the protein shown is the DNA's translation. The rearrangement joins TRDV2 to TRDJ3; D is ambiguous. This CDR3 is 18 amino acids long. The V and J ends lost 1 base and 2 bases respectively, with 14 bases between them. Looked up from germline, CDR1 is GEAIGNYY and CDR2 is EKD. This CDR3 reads CACDTVDSSPWDTRQMFF. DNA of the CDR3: TGTGCCTGTGACACAGTGGATTCCAGCCCCTGGGACACCCGACAGATGTTTTTC.

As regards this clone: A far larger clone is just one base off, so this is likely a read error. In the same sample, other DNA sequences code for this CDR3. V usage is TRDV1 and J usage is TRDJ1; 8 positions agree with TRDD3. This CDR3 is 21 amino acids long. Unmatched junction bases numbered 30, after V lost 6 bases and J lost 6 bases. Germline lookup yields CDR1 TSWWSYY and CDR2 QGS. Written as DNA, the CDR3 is TGTGCTCTTGGAGAAACGGCCCTTCACCCCGTACTGGGGGCCGAACCAAATAAACTCATCTTT. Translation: CALGETALHPVLGAEPNKLIF.

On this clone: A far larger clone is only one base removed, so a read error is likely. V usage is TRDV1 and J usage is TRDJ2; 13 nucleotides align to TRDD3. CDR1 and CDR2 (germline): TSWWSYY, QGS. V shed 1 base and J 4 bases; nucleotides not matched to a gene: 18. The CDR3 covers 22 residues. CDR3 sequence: CALGERGGPYWGIREGTAQLFF. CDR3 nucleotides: TGTGCTCTTGGGGAACGAGGGGGACCGTACTGGGGGATACGCGAGGGGACAGCACAACTCTTCTTT.

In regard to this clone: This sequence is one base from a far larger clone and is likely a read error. The CDR3, as DNA: TGTGCTCTTGGGGGCCGACCCACCTTCCCCGGGTTTGGACTGGGGGACTCAACACCTCCCGATAAACTCATCTTT. Residues: CALGGRPTFPGFGLGDSTPPDKLIF. The rearrangement uses TRDV1 and TRDJ1; 9 bases fit TRDD3. The germline gives CDR1 TSWWSYY, CDR2 QGS. J lost 3 bases, V lost 4 bases, and 36 bases had no gene match. CDR3 length: 25 residues.

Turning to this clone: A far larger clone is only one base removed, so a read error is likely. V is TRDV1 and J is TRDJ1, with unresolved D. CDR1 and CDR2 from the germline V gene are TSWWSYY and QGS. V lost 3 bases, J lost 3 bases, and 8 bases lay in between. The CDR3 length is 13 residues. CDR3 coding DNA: TGTGCTCTTGGGGACTGCTTAGCCGATAAACTCATCTTT. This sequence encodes CALGDCLADKLIF.